A selection of T cell receptor beta chains follows, all from one sample in a study of T cells in localized non-small cell lung cancer. The protocol was immunoSEQ multiplex PCR, while the TCRdb copy is restricted to in-frame clones and leaves out a portion. The sample includes about 31,000 clones, 80% to 90% of them seen just once. This material consisted of peripheral blood, taken before any cancer treatment. The source is a woman aged 35 to 70 with stage I lung adenocarcinoma. Each CDR3 is given with its conserved first and last residue. The D gene is left open where the match is weak. Not every row has a clone size; where given, it reads once, few, many or a size class.

J	D	size	V	DNA	CDR3
TRBJ2-7	-	-	TRBV28	TGTGCCAGCAGTGAGGGCTACGAGCAGTACTTC	CASSEGYEQYF
TRBJ1-2	TRBD1	-	TRBV4-3	TGCGCCAGCAGCCAAGAAGGGACAGGGAATTGGTTCGACTATGGCTACACCTTC	CASSQEGTGNWFDYGYTF
TRBJ1-2	TRBD1	-	TRBV6-5	TGTGCCAGCAGTCCGTCGACAGGGGCTAACTATGGCTACACCTTC	CASSPSTGANYGYTF
TRBJ2-3	TRBD2	few	TRBV25-1	TGTGCCAGCAGTGAATTGCGGGGGAGGGGAGATACGCAGTATTTT	CASSELRGRGDTQYF
TRBJ2-1	TRBD1	-	TRBV7-3	TGTGCCAGCAGCTTGGACAGGGGGCTTTACAATGAGCAGTTCTTC	CASSLDRGLYNEQFF
TRBJ2-2	-	-	TRBV6-4	TGTGCCAGCAGTGACTCGATGAGAGCCTCCGCCGGGGAGCTGTTTTTT	CASSDSMRASAGELFF
TRBJ1-1	-	-	TRBV7-2	TGTGCCAGCAGCTTAGCGCCCGGGGTTGGGGGCACTGAAGCTTTCTTT	CASSLAPGVGGTEAFF
TRBJ2-5	TRBD2	-	TRBV9	TGTGCCAGCAGCGGCCCGAGGGGAGGGTCGGAGACCCAGTACTTC	CASSGPRGGSETQYF
TRBJ2-1	-	-	TRBV30	TGTGCCTGGAGTATCCAGATTACATACAATGAGCAGTTCTTC	CAWSIQITYNEQFF
TRBJ1-2	-	-	TRBV5-6	TGTGCCAGCAGCCACCGTAACAGACAGGCTAAGGGCTATGGCTACACCTTC	CASSHRNRQAKGYGYTF
TRBJ1-3	-	-	TRBV5-3	TGTGCCAGAAGCTTGGATTCAGGGGCTGGAAACACCATATATTTT	CARSLDSGAGNTIYF
TRBJ2-2	TRBD2	-	TRBV4-1	TGCGCCAGCAGCCAAGTTCTGGCTAGCGGGAGGGCGCGAACCGGGGAGCTGTTTTTT	CASSQVLASGRARTGELFF
TRBJ2-5	-	once	TRBV30	TGTGCCTGGGACCACGGACTCGTTGGAGGACAAGAGACCCAGTACTTC	CAWDHGLVGGQETQYF
TRBJ2-1	TRBD2	-	TRBV7-9	TGTGCCAGCAGCTTAACTAGTAGCGGGGCCTACAATGAGCAGTTCTTC	CASSLTSSGAYNEQFF
TRBJ2-5	TRBD1	-	TRBV29-1	TGCAGCGTTGAGGAGACAGGGAAAGAGACCCAGTACTTC	CSVEETGKETQYF
TRBJ2-1	TRBD2	few	TRBV27	TGTGCCAGCACTCTAGCGGTGAGCTACAATGAGCAGTTCTTC	CASTLAVSYNEQFF
TRBJ2-1	TRBD2	-	TRBV27	TGTGCCAGCATTCCACTAGCGGGATTCCATGAGCAGTTCTTC	CASIPLAGFHEQFF
TRBJ2-1	-	-	TRBV9	TGTGCCAGCAGCCCAGGGTATGAGCAGTTCTTC	CASSPGYEQFF
TRBJ2-7	-	-	TRBV7-2	TGTGCCAGCAGCTTCCAGGGCGAGCAGTACTTC	CASSFQGEQYF
TRBJ1-3	-	-	TRBV29-1	TGCAGCGTTGGGGGTGGAAACACCATATATTTT	CSVGGGNTIYF
TRBJ2-1	TRBD2	-	TRBV14	TGTGCCAGCAGCCAAGATCTAGGACTAGCGGACAATGAGCAGTTCTTC	CASSQDLGLADNEQFF
TRBJ2-2	-	-	TRBV7-3	TGTGCCAGCAGCCCGGGGGGCTCAGGAAACACCGGGGAGCTGTTTTTT	CASSPGGSGNTGELFF
TRBJ2-1	TRBD2	-	TRBV5-1	TGCGCCAGCAGCTGGACTAGCGGGAAGACATACAATGAGCAGTTCTTC	CASSWTSGKTYNEQFF
TRBJ2-7	-	large	TRBV11-2	TGTGCCAGCAGCTTAGATCCGGCCTACGAGCAGTACTTC	CASSLDPAYEQYF
TRBJ2-1	-	once	TRBV2	TGTGCCAGCAGTGAAGCCGGATGGGACCCAGAGCAGTTCTTC	CASSEAGWDPEQFF
TRBJ2-1	TRBD2	-	TRBV29-1	TGCAGCGTTGTCCACCTAGCGGGGACCCTCTACAATGAGCAGTTCTTC	CSVVHLAGTLYNEQFF
TRBJ1-4	TRBD1	few	TRBV5-1	TGCGCCAGCAGCTTGGGACATACAGGGGGCACGAATGAAAAACTGTTTTTT	CASSLGHTGGTNEKLFF
TRBJ2-3	-	-	TRBV21-1	TGTGCCAGCAGCACCCGACTAGCGGGAGAGCCTAGCACAGATACGCAGTATTTT	CASSTRLAGEPSTDTQYF